The clone carrying this TCR beta chain has only a few counts. Its specificity is not known. At one end, the junction sequence differs from germline, possibly due to a read error. This sample is drawn from a study of response to subunit inactivated influenza vaccine. Study-wide results and caveats: Authors suggested seasonal influenza vaccinations each recruit few new T cells.

From germline, CDR1 is MNHNS and CDR2 SASEGT. The CDR3 totals 16 residues. Using its own MiXCR run on the RT-PCR reads, TCRdb lists one record per CDR3 protein. The sample has more than 450,000 distinct CDR3 sequences; over 9.5% are singletons. The sample here was PBMCs from blood, taken on the day of vaccination. This clonotype was obtained from a man over 45 who received an inactivated influenza vaccine. The V call is TRBV6-1, the J call TRBJ2-1; tentative D call: TRBD2 (5 bases). CDR3 sequence reads: CASSPGLVSSYSEQFF. Here the CDR3 DNA reads TGTGCCAGCAGTCCTGGACTGGTCAGCTCCTACAGTGAGCAGTTCTTC.